This TCR beta chain was found in a study of control samples from healthy donors and cancer patients. Sequencing used immunoSEQ multiplex PCR; TCRdb keeps in-frame clones, though not all of them. The repertoire has roughly 100,000 clones, about 89% of them found once; the top ten carry about 19%. The sequence was obtained from a man aged 60 to 69 with lung cancer. Sample: PBMCs.

As DNA, the CDR3 is TGTGCCAGCTCACCAAGGAGAGGGGGCGGCAATCAGCCCCAGCATTTT. The encoded protein is CASSPRRGGGNQPQHF. The V call is TRBV18, the J call TRBJ1-5; 7 positions match TRBD1. CDR3 length: 16 amino acids. V shed 2 bases and J 2 bases; nucleotides not matched to a gene: 6. Germline assignment: CDR1 KGHSH and CDR2 LQKENI.